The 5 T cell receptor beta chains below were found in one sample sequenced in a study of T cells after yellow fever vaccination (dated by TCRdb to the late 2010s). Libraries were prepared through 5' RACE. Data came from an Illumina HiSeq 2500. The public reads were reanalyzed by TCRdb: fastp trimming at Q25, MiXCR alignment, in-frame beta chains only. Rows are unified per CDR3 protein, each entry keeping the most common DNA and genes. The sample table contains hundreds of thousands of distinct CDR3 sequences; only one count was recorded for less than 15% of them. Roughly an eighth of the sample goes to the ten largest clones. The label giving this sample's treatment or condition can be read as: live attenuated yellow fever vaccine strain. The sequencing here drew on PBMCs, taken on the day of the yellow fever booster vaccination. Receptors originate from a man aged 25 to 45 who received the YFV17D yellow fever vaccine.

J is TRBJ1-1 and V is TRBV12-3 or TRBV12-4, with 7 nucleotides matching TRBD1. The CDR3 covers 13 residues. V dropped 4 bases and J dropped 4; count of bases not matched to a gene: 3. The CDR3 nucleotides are TGTGCCAGCAGTTCCGACAGGGCCACTGAAGCTTTCTTT. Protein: CASSSDRATEAFF.

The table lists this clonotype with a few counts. The CDR3 DNA follows: TGTGCCAGCAGCTCGATACTAGCGGTATACAATGAGCAGTTCTTC. Amino acid sequence: CASSSILAVYNEQFF. The chain joins TRBV5-5 to TRBJ2-1; 8 nucleotides align to TRBD2. The CDR3 contains 15 residues. Looked up from germline, CDR1 is SGHKS and CDR2 is YYEKEE (reference sequence). The J segment lost 4 bases and the V segment lost 3 bases, leaving 6 bases of the junction unmatched.

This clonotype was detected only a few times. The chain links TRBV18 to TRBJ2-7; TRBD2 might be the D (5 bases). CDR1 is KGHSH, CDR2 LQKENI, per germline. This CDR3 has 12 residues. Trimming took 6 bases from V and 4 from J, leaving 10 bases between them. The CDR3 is CASSPDLYEQYF. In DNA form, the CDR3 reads TGTGCCAGCTCGCCGGACTTGTACGAGCAGTACTTC.

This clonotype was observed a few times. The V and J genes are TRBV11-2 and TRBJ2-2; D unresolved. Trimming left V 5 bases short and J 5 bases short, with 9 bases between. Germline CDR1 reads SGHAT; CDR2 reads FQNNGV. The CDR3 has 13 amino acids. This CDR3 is CASSPLETGELFF. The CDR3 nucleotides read TGTGCCAGCAGCCCGTTAGAAACCGGGGAGCTGTTTTTT.

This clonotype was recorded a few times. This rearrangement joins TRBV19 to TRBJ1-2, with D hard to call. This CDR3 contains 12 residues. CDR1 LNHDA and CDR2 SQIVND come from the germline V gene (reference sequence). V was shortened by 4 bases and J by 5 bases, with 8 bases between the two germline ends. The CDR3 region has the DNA TGTGCCAGTAGTAGGACGGAATATGGCTACACCTTC. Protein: CASSRTEYGYTF.